This TCR beta chain was sequenced for a study of chemoradiotherapy in HPV16-positive cancers. Samples were taken several times over chemoradiotherapy. Trimming stripped 0 bases from V and 1 base from J, with 7 bases between. This CDR3 has 15 amino acids. Germline loops: CDR1 LGHNA, CDR2 YSLEER. As to this clone: Antigen unknown.

General study points: HPV-responsive T-cell expansion during chemoradiotherapy was linked to improved recurrence-free survival in HPV16-positive patients.

Profiling relied on immunoSEQ multiplex PCR, and the TCRdb table lists in-frame clones only, not all of them. Seen here are 1,500 to 2,000 clones, roughly 95% observed once, and the top ten hold approximately 2.2%. This TCR came from a human donor with HPV-associated anogenital cancer. Sample: tumor tissue, taken from a patient who underwent chemoradiotherapy. The chain links TRBV4-3 to TRBJ2-1; D perhaps matches TRBD2 (5 bases). CDR3 sequence (DNA): TGCGCCAGCAGCCAAGAGGGCGGGTCCTACAATGAGCAGTTCTTC. Translation: CASSQEGGSYNEQFF.